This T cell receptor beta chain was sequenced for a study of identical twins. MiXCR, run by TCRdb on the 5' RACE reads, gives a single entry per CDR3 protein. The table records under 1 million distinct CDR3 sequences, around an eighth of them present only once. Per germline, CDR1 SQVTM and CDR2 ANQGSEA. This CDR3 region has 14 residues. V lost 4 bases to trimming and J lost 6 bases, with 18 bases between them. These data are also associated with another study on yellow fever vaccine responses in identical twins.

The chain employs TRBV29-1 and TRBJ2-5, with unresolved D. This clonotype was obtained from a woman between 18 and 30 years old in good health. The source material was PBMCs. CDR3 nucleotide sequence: TGCAGCGTTGTGGTGGCGGCCATCAGGAAGACCCAGTACTTC. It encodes CSVVVAAIRKTQYF. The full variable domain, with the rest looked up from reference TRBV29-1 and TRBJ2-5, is SAVISQKPSRDICQRGTSLTIQCQVDSQVTMMFWYRQQPGQSLTLIATANQGSEATYESGFVIDKFPISRPNLTFSTLTVSNMSPEDSSIYLCSVVVAAIRKTQYFGPGTRLLVL.